Following are 8 T cell receptor beta chains from one sample sequenced in a study of neurological immune-mediated disorders (dated by TCRdb to about 2019). Libraries were prepared through 5' RACE. Sequencing took place on an Illumina HiSeq 2500. TCRdb reran the public reads through fastp at Q25 and MiXCR, keeping productive beta chains. CDR3 protein sequences are deduplicated, and each keeps its most common genes and DNA. For this sample there are more than 25,000 distinct CDR3 sequences; about 4.1% appear just once. More than 20% of the sample belongs to the ten largest clones. Sequenced sample: CD4+ T cells from blood. The receptors come from a woman aged 40 to 55 in good health.

This clonotype was counted at least ten times. This rearrangement joins TRBV27 to TRBJ2-1; D is possibly TRBD1 (5 bases). V lost 5 bases, J lost 1 base, and 12 bases lay in between. The CDR3 spans 15 residues. In germline, CDR1 is MNHEY, CDR2 SMNVEV (reference sequence). The CDR3: CASSRFQGSYNEQFF. CDR3 coding DNA: TGTGCCAGCAGTAGGTTTCAGGGATCCTACAATGAGCAGTTCTTC.

This clonotype was detected ten times or more. V usage is TRBV14 and J usage is TRBJ1-1; the D gene is possibly TRBD1 (5 bases). Trimming took off 3 bases at V and 3 bases at J, with 11 bases between the two ends. CDR1 is SGHDN and CDR2 is FVKESK in the germline V gene. The CDR3 has 14 residues. The CDR3 DNA sequence: TGTGCCAGCAGCCACAGGGCCCTTTACACTGAAGCTTTCTTT. Amino acids: CASSHRALYTEAFF.

This clonotype was seen at least ten times. The chain carries TRBV6-6 and TRBJ2-3; maybe TRBD2 (6 bases). V dropped 5 bases and J dropped 2 bases, with 14 bases sitting between them. Germline CDR1 and CDR2: MNHNY and SVGAGI (reference sequence). The CDR3 has 15 residues. The CDR3 DNA reads as TGTGCCAGCAGTATGGGGGGACCGATCACAGATACGCAGTATTTT. Translated: CASSMGGPITDTQYF.

This clonotype was seen at least ten times. CDR3 region: CASSPRTGQETQYF. The DNA of the CDR3 is TGCGCCAGCAGCCCCAGGACAGGGCAAGAGACCCAGTACTTC. The genes are TRBV5-1 and TRBJ2-5; 8 bases are a match to TRBD1. CDR1 SGHRS and CDR2 YFSETQ come from the germline V gene. The V gene end was trimmed by 4 bases and the J gene end by 2 bases; junction bases not matched to a gene: 4. The CDR3 is 14 residues long.

This clonotype was seen ten or more times. This sequence joins TRBV20-1 and TRBJ1-5; 8 nucleotides match TRBD1. The CDR3 length is 16 residues. CDR1 and CDR2 from the germline V gene are DFQATT and SNEGSKA (reference sequence). Trimming removed 6 bases from V and 2 bases from J; junction bases left unmatched: 12. The CDR3 region has the DNA TGCAGTGCCCGTCCCGGGACAGGAATTCGCAATCAGCCCCAGCATTTT. This translates into CSARPGTGIRNQPQHF.

This clonotype has at least ten counts. The chain has TRBV6-5 and TRBJ1-3, with 7 bases lining up with TRBD1. The CDR3 runs 14 residues. The V gene's germline CDR1 is MNHEY and CDR2 SVGAGI. Losses at the gene ends were 5 bases for V and 0 bases for J; bases not matched to a gene: 1. The CDR3 protein is CASSRTGSGNTIYF. The CDR3 DNA reads TGTGCCAGCAGTCGGACAGGCTCTGGAAACACCATATATTTT.

This clonotype was counted at least ten times. J is TRBJ1-1 and V is TRBV7-9; possible D gene TRBD1, 5 bases. The CDR3 extends over 16 amino acids. Germline CDR1 reads SEHNR; CDR2 reads FQNEAQ (reference sequence). Trimming removed 6 bases at V and 1 base at J, with 18 bases between. The CDR3 sequence: CASSPTPPTGNTEAFF. The CDR3 DNA sequence: TGTGCCAGCAGTCCTACACCCCCAACAGGGAACACTGAAGCTTTCTTT. The full variable domain, with the rest looked up from reference TRBV7-9 and TRBJ1-1, is DTGVSQNPRHKITKRGQNVTFRCDPISEHNRLYWYRQTLGQGPEFLTYFQNEAQLEKSRLLSDRFSAERPKGSFSTLEIQRTEQGDSAMYLCASSPTPPTGNTEAFFGQGTRLTVV.

The table lists this clonotype with many counts. CDR3: CASTPLNTGELFF. CDR3 bases: TGTGCCAGCACCCCTTTGAACACCGGGGAGCTGTTTTTT. J is TRBJ2-2 and V is TRBV6-5; no reliable D call. Germline V CDR1 and CDR2: MNHEY, SVGAGI. V shed 7 bases and J shed 1 base, with 7 bases lying between them. This CDR3 is built from 13 residues.